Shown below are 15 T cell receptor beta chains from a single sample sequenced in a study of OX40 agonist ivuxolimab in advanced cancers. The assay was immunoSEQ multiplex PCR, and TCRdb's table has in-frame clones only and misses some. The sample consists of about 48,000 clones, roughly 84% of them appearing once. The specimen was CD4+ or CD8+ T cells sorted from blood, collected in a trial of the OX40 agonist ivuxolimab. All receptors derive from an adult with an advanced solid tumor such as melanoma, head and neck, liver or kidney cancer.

The CDR3 region has the DNA TGTGCCAGCCTAAAGAGTGGGGTTCAAGAGACCCAGTACTTC. Protein sequence: CASLKSGVQETQYF. The rearrangement links TRBV6-1 to TRBJ2-5; D unresolved. CDR3 length: 14 residues. Deletions cut 8 bases from V and 2 bases from J, with 15 bases between. The germline V gene encodes CDR1 MNHNS and CDR2 SASEGT.

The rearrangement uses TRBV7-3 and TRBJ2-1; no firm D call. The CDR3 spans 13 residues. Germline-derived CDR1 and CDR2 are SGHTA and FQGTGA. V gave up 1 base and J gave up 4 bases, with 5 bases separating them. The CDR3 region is CASSLNFYNEQFF. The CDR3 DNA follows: TGTGCCAGCAGCTTAAACTTTTACAATGAGCAGTTCTTC. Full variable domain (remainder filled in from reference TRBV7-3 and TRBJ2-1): GAGVSQTPSNKVTEKGKYVELRCDPISGHTALYWYRQSLGQGPEFLIYFQGTGAADDSGLPNDRFFAVRPEGSVSTLKIQRTERGDSAVYLCASSLNFYNEQFFGPGTRLTVL.

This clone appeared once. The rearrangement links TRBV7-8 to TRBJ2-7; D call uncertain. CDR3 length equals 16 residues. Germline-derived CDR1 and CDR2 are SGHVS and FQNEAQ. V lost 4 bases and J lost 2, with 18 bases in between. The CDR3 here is CASSSSNRGPTYEQYF. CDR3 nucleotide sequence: TGTGCCAGCAGCTCTTCTAACCGAGGACCTACCTACGAGCAGTACTTC.

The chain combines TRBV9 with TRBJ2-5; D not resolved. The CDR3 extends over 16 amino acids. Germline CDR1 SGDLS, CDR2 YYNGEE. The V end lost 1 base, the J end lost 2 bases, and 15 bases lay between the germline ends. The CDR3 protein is CASSVSPLGRQETQYF. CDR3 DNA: TGTGCCAGCAGCGTATCACCCCTAGGACGGCAAGAGACCCAGTACTTC.

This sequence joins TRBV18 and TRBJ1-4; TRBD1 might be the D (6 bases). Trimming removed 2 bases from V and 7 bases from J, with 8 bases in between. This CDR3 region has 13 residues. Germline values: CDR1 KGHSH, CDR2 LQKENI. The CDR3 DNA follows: TGTGCCAGCTCACCAACAGGGAGTGAAAAACTGTTTTTT. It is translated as CASSPTGSEKLFF. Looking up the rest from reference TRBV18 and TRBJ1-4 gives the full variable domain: NAGVMQNPRHLVRRRGQEARLRCSPMKGHSHVYWYRQLPEEGLKFMVYLQKENIIDESGMPKERFSAEFPKEGPSILRIQQVVRGDSAAYFCASSPTGSEKLFFGSGTQLSVL.

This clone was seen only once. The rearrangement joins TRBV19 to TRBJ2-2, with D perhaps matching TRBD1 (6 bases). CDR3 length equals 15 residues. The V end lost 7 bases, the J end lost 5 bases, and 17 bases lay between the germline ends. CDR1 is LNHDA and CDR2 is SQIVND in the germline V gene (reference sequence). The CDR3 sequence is CASTHFQGRTGELFF. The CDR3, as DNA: TGTGCCAGTACCCATTTTCAGGGGAGAACCGGGGAGCTGTTTTTT.

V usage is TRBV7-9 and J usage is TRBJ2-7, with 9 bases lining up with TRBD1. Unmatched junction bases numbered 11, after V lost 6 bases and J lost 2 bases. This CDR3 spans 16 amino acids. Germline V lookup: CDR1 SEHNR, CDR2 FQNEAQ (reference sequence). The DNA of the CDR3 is TGTGCCAGCAGTTTTACAGGGGGCTATTCCCCCTACGAGCAGTACTTC. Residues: CASSFTGGYSPYEQYF.

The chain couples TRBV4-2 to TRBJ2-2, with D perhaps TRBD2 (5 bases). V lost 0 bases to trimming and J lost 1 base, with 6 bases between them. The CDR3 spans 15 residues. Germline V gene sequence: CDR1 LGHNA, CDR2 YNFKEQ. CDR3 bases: TGTGCCAGCAGCCAAGAGGCGGGGAACACCGGGGAGCTGTTTTTT. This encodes CASSQEAGNTGELFF.

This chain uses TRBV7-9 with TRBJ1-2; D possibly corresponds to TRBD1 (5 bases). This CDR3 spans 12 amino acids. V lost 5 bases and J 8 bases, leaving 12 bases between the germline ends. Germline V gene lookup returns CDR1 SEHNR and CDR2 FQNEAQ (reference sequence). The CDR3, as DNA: TGTGCCAGCAGCCAGCAGGGAGACGGCTACACCTTC. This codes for CASSQQGDGYTF.

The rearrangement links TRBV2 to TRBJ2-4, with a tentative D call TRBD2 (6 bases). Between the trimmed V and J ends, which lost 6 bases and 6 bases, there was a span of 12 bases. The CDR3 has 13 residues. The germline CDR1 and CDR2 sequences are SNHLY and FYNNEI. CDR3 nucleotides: TGTGCCAGCAGCAGACTAGAGGGAAACATTCAGTACTTC. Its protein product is CASSRLEGNIQYF.

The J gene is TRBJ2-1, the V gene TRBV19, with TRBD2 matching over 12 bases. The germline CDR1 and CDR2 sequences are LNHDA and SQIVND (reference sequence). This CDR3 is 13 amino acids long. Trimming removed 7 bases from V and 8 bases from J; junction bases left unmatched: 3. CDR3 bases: TGTGCCAGTAAGGGACTAGCGGGCGATGAGCAGTTCTTC. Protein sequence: CASKGLAGDEQFF. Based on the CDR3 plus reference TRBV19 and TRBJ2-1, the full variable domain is DGGITQSPKYLFRKEGQNVTLSCEQNLNHDAMYWYRQDPGQGLRLIYYSQIVNDFQKGDIAEGYSVSREKKESFPLTVTSAQKNPTAFYLCASKGLAGDEQFFGPGTRLTVL.

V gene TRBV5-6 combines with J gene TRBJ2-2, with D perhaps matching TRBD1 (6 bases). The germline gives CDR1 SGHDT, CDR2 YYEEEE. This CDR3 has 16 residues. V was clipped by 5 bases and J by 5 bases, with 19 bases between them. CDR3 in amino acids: CASRFGLGARTGELFF. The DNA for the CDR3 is TGTGCCAGCAGATTTGGATTGGGGGCGCGGACCGGGGAGCTGTTTTTT.

The CDR3 DNA reads as TGCGCCAGCAGCCAAGTCACGGGAGGGCCTAGGGGAGATACGCAGTATTTT. This translates into CASSQVTGGPRGDTQYF. The chain carries TRBV4-1 and TRBJ2-3; 8 positions agree with TRBD2. Unmatched junction bases numbered 11, after V lost 1 base and J lost 5 bases. CDR3 length: 17 residues. The germline V gene has CDR1 MGHRA and CDR2 YSYEKL.

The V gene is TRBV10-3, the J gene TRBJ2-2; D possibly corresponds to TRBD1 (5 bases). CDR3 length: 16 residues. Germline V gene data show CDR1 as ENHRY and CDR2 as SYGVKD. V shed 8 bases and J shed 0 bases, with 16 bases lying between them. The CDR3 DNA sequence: TGTGCCATCCCGAGAGTGGGGCCCTCGAACACCGGGGAGCTGTTTTTT. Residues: CAIPRVGPSNTGELFF.

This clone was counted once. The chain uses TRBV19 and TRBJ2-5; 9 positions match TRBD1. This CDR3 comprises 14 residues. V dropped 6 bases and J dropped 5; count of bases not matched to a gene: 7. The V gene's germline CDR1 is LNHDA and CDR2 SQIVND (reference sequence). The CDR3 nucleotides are TGTGCCAGTAGCTGGGACAGGGATCGGGAGACCCAGTACTTC. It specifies CASSWDRDRETQYF. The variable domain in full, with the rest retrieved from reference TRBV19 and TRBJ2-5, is DGGITQSPKYLFRKEGQNVTLSCEQNLNHDAMYWYRQDPGQGLRLIYYSQIVNDFQKGDIAEGYSVSREKKESFPLTVTSAQKNPTAFYLCASSWDRDRETQYFGPGTRLLVL.